There are many counts of the clone carrying this T cell receptor beta chain. This record comes from a study of identical twins. Template switching introduced a universal primer site, and the cDNA bore unique molecular identifiers. One entry per CDR3 protein, called by TCRdb with MiXCR from the 5' RACE reads. The data show 1.5 million to 2 million distinct CDR3 sequences, with around 33% seen just once and around 0.25% held by the top ten. This clonotype originated in a newborn girl in good health. The sample taken for sequencing was cord blood.

This CDR3 is CSAGFGTYPYNEQFF. CDR3 nucleotides: TGCAGCGCCGGCTTCGGGACGTACCCCTACAATGAGCAGTTCTTC. The V gene is TRBV29-1, the J gene TRBJ2-1; D may be TRBD1 or TRBD2 (5 bases each). The CDR3 extends over 15 amino acids. Germline assignment: CDR1 SQVTM and CDR2 ANQGSEA. Trimming pared 7 bases from V and 2 bases from J, leaving 18 bases between.